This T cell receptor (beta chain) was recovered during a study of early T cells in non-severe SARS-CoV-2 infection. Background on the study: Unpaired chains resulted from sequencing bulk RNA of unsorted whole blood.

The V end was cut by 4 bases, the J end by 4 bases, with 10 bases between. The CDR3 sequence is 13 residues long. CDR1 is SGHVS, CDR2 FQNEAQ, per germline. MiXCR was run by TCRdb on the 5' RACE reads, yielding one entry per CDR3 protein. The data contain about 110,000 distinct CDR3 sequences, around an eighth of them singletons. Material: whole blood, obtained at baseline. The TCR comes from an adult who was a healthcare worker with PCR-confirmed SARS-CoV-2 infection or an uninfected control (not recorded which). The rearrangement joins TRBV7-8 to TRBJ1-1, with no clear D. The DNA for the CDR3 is TGTGCCAGCAGCTCCTCCTACGTCACTGAAGCTTTCTTT. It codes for CASSSSYVTEAFF.